The entry that follows covers one TCR beta chain sequence. The antigen is not known. This entry comes from a study of cytomegalovirus exposure and HLA in healthy donors. Vbeta (60) and Jbeta (13) primers were used in the PCR. TCRdb's table, derived via immunoSEQ multiplex PCR, lists solely in-frame clones and lacks some. Of approximately 130,000 clones listed, about 81% are singletons. Overall study results and limits: Based on reports, TCR beta sequences accurately predicted HLA-A and HLA-B alleles for most subjects. Whilst most TCR sequences proved rare, a subset of public TCRs occurred across many donors.

Germline values: CDR1 KGHSH, CDR2 LQKENI. V was clipped by 1 base and J by 0 bases, with 6 bases between them. The CDR3 covers 14 residues. Sequencing was done on a sample of PBMCs. The receptor was derived from a woman aged 45-59 years in good health and CMV-seropositive. The chain has TRBV18 and TRBJ1-1; D unresolved. This CDR3 reads CASSPLPMNTEAFF. The CDR3 DNA reads TGTGCCAGCTCACCACTACCTATGAACACTGAAGCTTTCTTT.